This paragraph covers one T cell receptor (beta chain) sequence. The antigen is not known. Positively selected for CCR7, the CD45RO-negative cells used as naive CD8 cells excluded terminally differentiated effector memory CD45RA+ cells. The CDR3 extends over 16 amino acids. CDR1 LNHDA and CDR2 SQIVND come from the germline V gene (reference sequence). V gave up 6 bases and J gave up 2 bases; unmatched junction bases: 10. The data belong to a study of shared clonotypes between healthy human individuals. The study's findings and limits: Larger estimated richness was generally recorded for naive subsets relative to memory subsets.

The assay was immunoSEQ multiplex PCR, and TCRdb's table has in-frame clones only and misses some. Of around 2,000,000 clones listed, just over 90% are singletons. The sequence derives from a man between 18 and 29 years old in good health. Some clones in this sample may be carry-over from other donors' samples. The sample consisted of naive CD8+ T cells from PBMCs. This chain connects TRBV19 to TRBJ2-5, with TRBD1 identical over 9 bases. DNA of the CDR3: TGTGCCAGTAGCCGACGGGATGACAGGGGGCAAGAGACCCAGTACTTC. Its protein product is CASSRRDDRGQETQYF.